This T cell receptor (beta chain) comes out of a study of tumor and adjacent non-tumor tissue in lung cancer. Three rounds of nested PCR, following a modified ARM-PCR protocol, produced the TCRbeta library. TCRdb redid the calling of the multiplex PCR reads with MiXCR, one entry per CDR3 protein. Of tens of thousands of distinct CDR3 sequences in the sample, approximately 59% are singletons; the top ten hold roughly 19%. About this clonotype itself: Germline and junction disagree at one end, which may indicate a read error.

This CDR3 spans 19 amino acids. Germline CDR1 is SGHAT and CDR2 is FQNNGV. No cell sorting was done before RNA was extracted from the tissue. More than 3 cm separated this lung sample from the edge of the tumor. The sample consisted of distant non-tumor lung tissue. The sequence was collected from a middle-aged woman with non-small cell lung cancer. The gene calls are TRBV11-2 and TRBJ2-1; D might be TRBD2 (5 bases). As DNA, the CDR3 is TGTGTCAGCAGCTTAGCTGGGGAGAATCGGAGCGGAGTTTACAATGAGCAGTTCTTC. Residues: CVSSLAGENRSGVYNEQFF.